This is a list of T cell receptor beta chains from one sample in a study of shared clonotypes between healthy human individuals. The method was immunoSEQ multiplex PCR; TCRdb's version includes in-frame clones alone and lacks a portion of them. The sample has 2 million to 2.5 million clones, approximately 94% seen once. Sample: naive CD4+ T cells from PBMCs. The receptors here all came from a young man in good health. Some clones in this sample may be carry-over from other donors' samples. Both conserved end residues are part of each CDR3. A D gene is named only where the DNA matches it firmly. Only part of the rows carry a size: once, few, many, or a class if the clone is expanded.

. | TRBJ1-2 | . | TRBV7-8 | TGTGCCAGCAGCTCCTACCAGGGCCTCTATGGCTACACCTTC | CASSSYQGLYGYTF
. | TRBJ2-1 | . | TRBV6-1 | TGTGCCAGCAGTGAGAGCCCGCGCAATGAGCAGTTCTTC | CASSESPRNEQFF
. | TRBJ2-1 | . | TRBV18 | TGTGCCAGCTCAATAAACACAGGGAACCCCTCCTACAATGAGCAGTTCTTC | CASSINTGNPSYNEQFF
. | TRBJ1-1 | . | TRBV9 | TGTGCCAGCAGCGTTTTGCTGAACACTGAAGCTTTCTTT | CASSVLLNTEAFF
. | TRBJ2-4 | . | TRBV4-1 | TGCGCCAGCAGCCAAGATGTTCCGCGAGGGACCCTCGGGGCCAAAAACATTCAGTACTTC | CASSQDVPRGTLGAKNIQYF
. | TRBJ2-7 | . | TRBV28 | TGTGCCAGCAGTCCGGGACCCCTGAGCTCCTACGAGCAGTACTTC | CASSPGPLSSYEQYF
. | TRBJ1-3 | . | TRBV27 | TGTGCCAGCAGAAACATAGGGACTGGAAACACCATATATTTT | CASRNIGTGNTIYF
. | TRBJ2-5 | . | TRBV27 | TGTGCCAGCAGTTTCGCGGACACAAAGACCCAGTACTTC | CASSFADTKTQYF
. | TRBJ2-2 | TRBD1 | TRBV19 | TGTGCCAGTAGTCCGCAGGGGGCGCGGGCCGGGGAGCTGTTTTTT | CASSPQGARAGELFF
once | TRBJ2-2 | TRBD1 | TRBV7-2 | TGTGCCAGCAGCTCAGGACAGGGGTACACCGGGGAGCTGTTTTTT | CASSSGQGYTGELFF
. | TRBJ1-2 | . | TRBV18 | TGTGCCAGCTCACCACCGCAGGGCGACTATGGCTACACCTTC | CASSPPQGDYGYTF
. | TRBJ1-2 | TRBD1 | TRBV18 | TGTGCCAGCTCACAGACTTTAGGGGGCGATGGCTACACCTTC | CASSQTLGGDGYTF
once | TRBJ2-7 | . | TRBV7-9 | TGTGCCAGCAGCTCGGAGTACTACGAGCAGTACTTC | CASSSEYYEQYF
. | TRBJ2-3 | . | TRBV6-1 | TGTGCCAGCAGTGGGAGGGAGCAGGAAGGCACAGATACGCAGTATTTT | CASSGREQEGTDTQYF
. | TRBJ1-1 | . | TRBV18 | TGTGCCAGCTCCCCCGGACAGCCCACTGAAGCTTTCTTT | CASSPGQPTEAFF
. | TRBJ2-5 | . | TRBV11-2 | TGTGCCAGCAGCTCCATACAGGGAGTGACTGGGTATCTTGAGACCCAGTACTTC | CASSSIQGVTGYLETQYF
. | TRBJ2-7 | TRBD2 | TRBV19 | TGTGCCAGTACCCTAGCGGGAGAGTCCTACGAGCAGTACTTC | CASTLAGESYEQYF
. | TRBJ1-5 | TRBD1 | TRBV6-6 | TGTGCCAGCAGTTCACAGGGGGAACAGCCCCAGCATTTT | CASSSQGEQPQHF
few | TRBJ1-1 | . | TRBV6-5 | TGTGCCAGCAGTTACGAGGGATACACTGAAGCTTTCTTT | CASSYEGYTEAFF
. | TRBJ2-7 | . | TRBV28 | TGTGCCAGCAGTTTAGTAGGGGGGGATTACGAGCAGTACTTC | CASSLVGGDYEQYF
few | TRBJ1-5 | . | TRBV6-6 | TGTGCCAGCGAGGGGCGCGGGAATCAGCCCCAGCATTTT | CASEGRGNQPQHF
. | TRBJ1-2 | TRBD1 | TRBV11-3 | TGTGCCAGCAGGTTAGATGGGAGGGCTTGGGGACAGGGAAGATACTATGGCTACACCTTC | CASRLDGRAWGQGRYYGYTF
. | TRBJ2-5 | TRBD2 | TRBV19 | TGTGCCAGTAGTATAGGGGGGACTAGCGGGCTAGAGACCCAGTACTTC | CASSIGGTSGLETQYF
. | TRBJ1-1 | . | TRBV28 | TGTGCCAGCAGTCCCGGGGGGATGAACACTGAAGCTTTCTTT | CASSPGGMNTEAFF
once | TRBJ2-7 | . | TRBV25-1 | TGTGCCAGCAGCCGGGACGGCTACTACGAGCAGTACTTC | CASSRDGYYEQYF
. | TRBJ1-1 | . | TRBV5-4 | TGTGCCAGCAGCCCCCCCGGAGCGAGAGGGTGGAGAACTGAAGCTTTCTTT | CASSPPGARGWRTEAFF
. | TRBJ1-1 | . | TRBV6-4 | TGTGCCAGCAGAATCGACAGGACGAACACTGAAGCTTTCTTT | CASRIDRTNTEAFF
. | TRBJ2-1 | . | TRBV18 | TGTGCCAGCTCCGGAGGGGGCCCAAACTACAATGAGCAGTTCTTC | CASSGGGPNYNEQFF
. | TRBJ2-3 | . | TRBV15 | TGTGCCACCAGCAGAGTTTGGGCTTACCCCCAACCCTCACCAGTGCGGATGTTGTATTTT | CATSRVWAYPQPSPVRMLYF
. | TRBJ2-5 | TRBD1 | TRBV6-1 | TGTGCCAGCAGCGAGCGAATACAGGGGGCCAAGACCCAGTACTTC | CASSERIQGAKTQYF
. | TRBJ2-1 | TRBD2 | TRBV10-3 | TGTGCCATCAGTATTTCTAGCGGGAGGATAAGCTCCTACAATGAGCAGTTCTTC | CAISISSGRISSYNEQFF
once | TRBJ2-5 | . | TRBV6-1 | TGTGCCAGCAACATACGGGACACTCAAGAGACCCAGTACTTC | CASNIRDTQETQYF
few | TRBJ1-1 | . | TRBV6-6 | TGTGCCAGCAGTTACGAAACACTCCCGGGAGACACTGAAGCTTTCTTT | CASSYETLPGDTEAFF
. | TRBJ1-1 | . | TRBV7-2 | TGTGCCAGCAGCCCCGACAGGCTTCGTGCTTTCTTT | CASSPDRLRAFF
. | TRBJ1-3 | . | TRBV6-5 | TGTGCCAGCAGTTACGCGAGGAGCTCTGGAAACACCATATATTTT | CASSYARSSGNTIYF
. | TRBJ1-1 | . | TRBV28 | TGTGCCAGCAGGTCAACCGGTGGGGAAGCTTTCTTT | CASRSTGGEAFF
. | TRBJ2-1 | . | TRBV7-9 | TGTGCCAAAGGATGGGGGGACAGAAACAATGAGCAGTTCTTC | CAKGWGDRNNEQFF
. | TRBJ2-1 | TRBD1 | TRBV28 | TGTGCCAGCAGTCCCCGAGGACAGGATAAGAATGAGCAGTTCTTC | CASSPRGQDKNEQFF
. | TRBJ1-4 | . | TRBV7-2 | TGTGCCAGCAGCTACGAAGCGGGTGAAAAACTGTTTTTT | CASSYEAGEKLFF
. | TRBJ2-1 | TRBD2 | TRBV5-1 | TGCGCCAGCAGCTTAAGGACTAGCGGGAGCTCCTACAATGAGCAGTTCTTC | CASSLRTSGSSYNEQFF
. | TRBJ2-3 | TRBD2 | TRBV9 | TGTGCCAGCAGTATTAGCGGGGGCACAGATACGCAGTATTTT | CASSISGGTDTQYF